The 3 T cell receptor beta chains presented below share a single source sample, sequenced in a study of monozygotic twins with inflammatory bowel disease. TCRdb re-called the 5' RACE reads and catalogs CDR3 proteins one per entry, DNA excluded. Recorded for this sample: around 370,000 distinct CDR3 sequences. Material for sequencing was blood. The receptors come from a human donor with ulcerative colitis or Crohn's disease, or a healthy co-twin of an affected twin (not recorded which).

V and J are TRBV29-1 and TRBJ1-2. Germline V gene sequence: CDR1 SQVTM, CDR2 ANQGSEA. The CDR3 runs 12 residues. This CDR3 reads CSVEWGIYGYTF.

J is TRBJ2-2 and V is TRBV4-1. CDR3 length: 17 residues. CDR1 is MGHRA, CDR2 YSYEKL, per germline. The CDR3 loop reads CASSQDSSDGYTGELFF.

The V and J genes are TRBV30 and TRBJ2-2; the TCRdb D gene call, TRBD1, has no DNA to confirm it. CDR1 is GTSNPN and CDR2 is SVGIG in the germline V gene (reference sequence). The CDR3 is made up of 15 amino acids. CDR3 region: CAWNRATRWNGELFF. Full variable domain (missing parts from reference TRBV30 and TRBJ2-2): SQTIHQWPATLVQPVGSPLSLECTVEGTSNPNLYWYRQAAGRGLQLLFYSVGIGQISSEVPQNLSASRPQDRQFILSSKKLLLSDSGFYLCAWNRATRWNGELFFGEGSRLTVL.